The 3 T cell receptor beta chains reported below all come from one sample, sequenced in a study of shared clonotypes between healthy human individuals. TCRdb keeps only in-frame clones here, not all; method: immunoSEQ multiplex PCR. The data hold some 2,000,000 clones, with 90% to 96% observed a single time. Sequencing input: naive CD4+ T cells sorted from blood. The subset denotes: CD45RA+ positively selected. Source of these receptors: a man aged 18 to 35 in good health.

The J gene is TRBJ2-1, the V gene TRBV5-6, with TRBD1 as a possible D gene (5 bases). The CDR3 consists of 14 residues. V lost 1 base and J 6 bases, leaving 11 bases between the germline ends. Per the germline V gene, CDR1 is SGHDT and CDR2 is YYEEEE. Here the CDR3 DNA reads TGTGCCAGCAGCTTGCGGGTGGGGCTCAATGAGCAGTTCTTC. Residues: CASSLRVGLNEQFF. The variable domain in full, completed from reference TRBV5-6 and TRBJ2-1, reads DAGVTQSPTHLIKTRGQQVTLRCSPKSGHDTVSWYQQALGQGPQFIFQYYEEEERQRGNFPDRFSGHQFPNYSSELNVNALLLGDSALYLCASSLRVGLNEQFFGPGTRLTVL.

V and J are TRBV6-1 and TRBJ2-7; D is uncertain. CDR3 length: 12 residues. The V end was cut by 7 bases, the J end by 3 bases, with 10 bases between. The germline CDR1 and CDR2 sequences are MNHNS and SASEGT. CDR3 protein: CASNLQDYEQYF. The DNA for the CDR3 is TGTGCCAGCAACCTTCAGGACTACGAGCAGTACTTC.

Note on this clone: The junction and the germline gene differ at one end; a read error may be behind it. The rearrangement links TRBV7-7 to TRBJ2-1; D is tentatively TRBD1 or TRBD2 (7 bases each). There are 13 residues in the CDR3. CDR1 is SSHAT and CDR2 is FNYEAQ in the germline V gene (reference sequence). CDR3 residues: CASSLGEGAAQFF. The DNA of the CDR3 is TGTGCTAGCAGCTTAGGGGAGGGGGCGGCCCAGTTCTTC.